This T cell receptor beta chain was sequenced in a study of type 1 regulatory T cells. A few counts support this clonotype. One entry per CDR3 protein, called by TCRdb with MiXCR from the reads. The table includes about 100,000 distinct CDR3 sequences, about a third detected once. Per germline, CDR1 SGHDT and CDR2 YYEEEE. The length of the CDR3 is 13 residues. Unmatched junction bases numbered 3, after V lost 6 bases and J lost 3 bases. The specimen sequenced was CD4+ T cells, either the whole sample or a sorted fraction (not recorded which). The rearrangement uses TRBV5-6 and TRBJ2-5; 9 positions match TRBD2. The TCR originated in a human donor in good health. The CDR3 loop reads CASTIAGEETQYF. CDR3 in DNA: TGTGCCAGCACCATAGCGGGAGAAGAGACCCAGTACTTC.